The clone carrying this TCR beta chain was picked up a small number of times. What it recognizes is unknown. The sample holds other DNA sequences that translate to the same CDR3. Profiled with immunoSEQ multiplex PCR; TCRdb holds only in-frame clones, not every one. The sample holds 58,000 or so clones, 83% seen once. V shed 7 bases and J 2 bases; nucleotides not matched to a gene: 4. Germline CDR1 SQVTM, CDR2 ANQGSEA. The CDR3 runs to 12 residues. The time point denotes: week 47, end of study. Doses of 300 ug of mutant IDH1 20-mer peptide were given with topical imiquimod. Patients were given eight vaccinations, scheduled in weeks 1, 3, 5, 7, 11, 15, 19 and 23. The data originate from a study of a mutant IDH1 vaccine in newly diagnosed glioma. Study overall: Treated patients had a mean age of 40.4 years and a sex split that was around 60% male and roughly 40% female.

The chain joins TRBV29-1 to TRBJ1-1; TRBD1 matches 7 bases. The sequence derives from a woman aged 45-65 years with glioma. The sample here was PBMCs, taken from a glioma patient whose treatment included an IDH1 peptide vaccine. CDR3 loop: CSARQGNTEAFF. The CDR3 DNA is TGCAGCGCCCGACAGGGAAACACTGAAGCTTTCTTT.